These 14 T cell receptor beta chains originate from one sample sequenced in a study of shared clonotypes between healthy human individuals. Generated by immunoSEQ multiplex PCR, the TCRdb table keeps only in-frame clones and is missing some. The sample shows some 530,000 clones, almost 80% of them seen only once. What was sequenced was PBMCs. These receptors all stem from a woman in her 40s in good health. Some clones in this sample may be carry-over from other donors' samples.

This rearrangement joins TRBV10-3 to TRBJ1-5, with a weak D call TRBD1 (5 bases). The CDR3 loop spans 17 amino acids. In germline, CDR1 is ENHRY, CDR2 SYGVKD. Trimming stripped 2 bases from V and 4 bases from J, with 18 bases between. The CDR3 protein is CAISEPEDGQENQPQHF. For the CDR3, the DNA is TGTGCCATCAGTGAGCCCGAGGATGGACAAGAAAATCAGCCCCAGCATTTT.

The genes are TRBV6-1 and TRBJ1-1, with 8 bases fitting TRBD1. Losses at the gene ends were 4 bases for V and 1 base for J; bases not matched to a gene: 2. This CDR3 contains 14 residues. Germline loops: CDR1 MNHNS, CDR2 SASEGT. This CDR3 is CASSGGQGNTEAFF. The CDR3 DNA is TGTGCCAGCAGTGGAGGACAGGGGAACACTGAAGCTTTCTTT.

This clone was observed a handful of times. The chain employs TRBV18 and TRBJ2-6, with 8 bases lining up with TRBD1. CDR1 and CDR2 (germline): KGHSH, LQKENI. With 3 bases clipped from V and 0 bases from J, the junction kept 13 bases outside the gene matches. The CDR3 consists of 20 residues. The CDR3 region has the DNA TGTGCCAGCTCACCGGCGAACTCCGGGACAGGCTACTCTGGGGCCAACGTCCTGACTTTC. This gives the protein CASSPANSGTGYSGANVLTF.

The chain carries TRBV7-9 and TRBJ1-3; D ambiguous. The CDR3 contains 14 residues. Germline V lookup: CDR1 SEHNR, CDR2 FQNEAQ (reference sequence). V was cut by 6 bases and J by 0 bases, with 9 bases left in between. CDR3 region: CASRRTGSGNTIYF. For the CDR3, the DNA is TGTGCCAGCAGACGGACGGGCTCTGGAAACACCATATATTTT. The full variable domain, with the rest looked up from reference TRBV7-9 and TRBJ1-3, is DTGVSQNPRHKITKRGQNVTFRCDPISEHNRLYWYRQTLGQGPEFLTYFQNEAQLEKSRLLSDRFSAERPKGSFSTLEIQRTEQGDSAMYLCASRRTGSGNTIYFGEGSWLTVV.

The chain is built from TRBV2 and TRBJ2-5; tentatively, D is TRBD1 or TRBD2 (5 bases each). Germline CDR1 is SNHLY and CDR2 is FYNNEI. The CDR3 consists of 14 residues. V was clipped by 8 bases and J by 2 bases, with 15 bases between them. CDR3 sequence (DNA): TGTGCCAGCGATAGTAGGGGACCGCAAGAGACCCAGTACTTC. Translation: CASDSRGPQETQYF.

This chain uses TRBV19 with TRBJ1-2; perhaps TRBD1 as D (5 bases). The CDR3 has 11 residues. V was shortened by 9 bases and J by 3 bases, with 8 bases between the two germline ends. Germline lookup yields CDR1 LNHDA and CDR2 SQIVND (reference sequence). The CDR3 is CASRAYYGYTF. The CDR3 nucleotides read TGTGCCAGCAGGGCCTACTATGGCTACACCTTC.

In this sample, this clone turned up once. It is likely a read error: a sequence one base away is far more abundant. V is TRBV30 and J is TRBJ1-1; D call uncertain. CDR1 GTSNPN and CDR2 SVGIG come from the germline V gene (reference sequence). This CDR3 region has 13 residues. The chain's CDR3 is CAWEGNMNTETFF. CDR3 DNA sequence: TGTGCCTGGGAGGGAAACATGAACACTGAAACTTTCTTT.

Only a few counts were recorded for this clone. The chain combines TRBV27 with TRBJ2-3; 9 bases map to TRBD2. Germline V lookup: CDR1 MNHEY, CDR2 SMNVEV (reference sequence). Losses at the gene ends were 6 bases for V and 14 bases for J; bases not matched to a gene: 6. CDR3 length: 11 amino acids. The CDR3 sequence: CASSQGLALYF. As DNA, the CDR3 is TGTGCCAGCAGCCAGGGACTAGCCTTGTATTTT.

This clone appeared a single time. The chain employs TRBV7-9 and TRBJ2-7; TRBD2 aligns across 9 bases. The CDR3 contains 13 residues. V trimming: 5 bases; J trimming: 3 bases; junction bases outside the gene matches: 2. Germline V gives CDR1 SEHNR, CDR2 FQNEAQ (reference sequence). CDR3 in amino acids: CASSVSGSYEQYF. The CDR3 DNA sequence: TGTGCCAGCAGCGTTAGCGGGAGCTACGAGCAGTACTTC.

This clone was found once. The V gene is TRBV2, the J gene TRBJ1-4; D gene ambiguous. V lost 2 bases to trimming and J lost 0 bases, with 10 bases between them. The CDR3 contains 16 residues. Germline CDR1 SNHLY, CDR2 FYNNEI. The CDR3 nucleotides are TGTGCCAGCAGTGAATTAGGCGGTGCAACTAATGAAAAACTGTTTTTT. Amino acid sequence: CASSELGGATNEKLFF.

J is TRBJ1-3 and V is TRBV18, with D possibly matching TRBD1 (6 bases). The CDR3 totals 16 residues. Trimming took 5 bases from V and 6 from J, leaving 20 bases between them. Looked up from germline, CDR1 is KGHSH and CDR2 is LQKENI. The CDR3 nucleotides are TGTGCCAGCTCATTTACGGGACACCCGGCGGAAAACACCATATATTTT. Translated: CASSFTGHPAENTIYF.

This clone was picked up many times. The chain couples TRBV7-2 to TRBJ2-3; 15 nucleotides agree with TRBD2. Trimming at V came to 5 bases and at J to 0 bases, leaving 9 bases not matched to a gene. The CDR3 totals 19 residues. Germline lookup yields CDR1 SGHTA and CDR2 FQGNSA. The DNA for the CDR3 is TGTGCCAGCAGCGCCCCCGGGACTAGCGGGAGGCTAAGCACAGATACGCAGTATTTT. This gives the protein CASSAPGTSGRLSTDTQYF.

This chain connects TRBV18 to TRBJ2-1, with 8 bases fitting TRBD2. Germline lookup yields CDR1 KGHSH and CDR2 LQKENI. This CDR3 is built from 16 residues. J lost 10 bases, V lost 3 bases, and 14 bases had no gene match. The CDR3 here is CASSPVGSGITGEQFF. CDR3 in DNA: TGTGCCAGCTCACCGGTAGGTAGCGGGATTACTGGAGAGCAGTTCTTC.

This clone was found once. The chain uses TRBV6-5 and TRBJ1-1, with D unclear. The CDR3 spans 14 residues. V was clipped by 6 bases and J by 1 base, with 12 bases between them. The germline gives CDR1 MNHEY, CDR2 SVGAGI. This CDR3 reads CASRQGRSNTEAFF. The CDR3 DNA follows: TGTGCCAGCAGGCAAGGACGGTCGAACACTGAAGCTTTCTTT.